One sample yielded the 9 T cell receptor beta chains listed below, sequenced in a study of blood T cell repertoires in COVID-19. Sequenced by immunoSEQ multiplex PCR; TCRdb stores in-frame clones only, minus some. The sample shows 75,000 to 90,000 clones, roughly 78% of them seen only once. The sequencing input was peripheral blood. The source of these receptors is a man aged 55-75 years with COVID-19, enrolled during active disease.

V usage is TRBV19 and J usage is TRBJ2-5; TRBD2 matches at 8 bases. The CDR3 has 16 residues. V shed 0 bases, J shed 2 bases, and the junction held 5 bases outside the gene matches. CDR1 and CDR2 (germline): LNHDA, SQIVND (reference sequence). The DNA for the CDR3 is TGTGCCAGTAGTATAGACGGGACTAGGTTACAAGAGACCCAGTACTTC. It yields the protein CASSIDGTRLQETQYF. Combining the CDR3 with reference TRBV19 and TRBJ2-5 gives the whole variable domain DGGITQSPKYLFRKEGQNVTLSCEQNLNHDAMYWYRQDPGQGLRLIYYSQIVNDFQKGDIAEGYSVSREKKESFPLTVTSAQKNPTAFYLCASSIDGTRLQETQYFGPGTRLLVL.

The chain combines TRBV18 with TRBJ2-7; TRBD1 matches at 8 bases. This CDR3 has 15 residues. Germline assignment: CDR1 KGHSH and CDR2 LQKENI. Losses at the gene ends were 4 bases for V and 4 bases for J; bases not matched to a gene: 9. Here the CDR3 reads CASSLDRGSWYEQYF. As DNA, the CDR3 is TGTGCCAGCTCACTAGACAGGGGTTCGTGGTACGAGCAGTACTTC.

This CDR3 reads CASSSDNSGNTIYF. The CDR3 nucleotides read TGCGCCAGCAGCTCGGACAACTCTGGAAACACCATATATTTT. The chain links TRBV5-1 to TRBJ1-3, with D possibly matching TRBD1 (5 bases). CDR1 and CDR2 (germline): SGHRS, YFSETQ. Trimming removed 3 bases from V and 0 bases from J, with 7 bases in between. The CDR3 runs 14 residues.

CDR3 sequence: CATSDASGGQKETQYF. In DNA, the CDR3 is TGTGCCACCAGTGACGCTAGCGGGGGGCAGAAAGAGACCCAGTACTTC. The rearrangement links TRBV24-1 to TRBJ2-5; the match to TRBD2 covers 11 bases. V was clipped by 4 bases and J by 3 bases; unmatched bases: 6. The CDR3 runs 16 residues. Germline V gene lookup returns CDR1 KGHDR and CDR2 SFDVKD.

Notes on this clone: Other DNA sequences of this sample code for an identical CDR3. The CDR3 DNA sequence: TGTGCCAGCAGTTACGGTCCGGGGACTAGCACAGATACGCAGTATTTT. This codes for CASSYGPGTSTDTQYF. The J gene is TRBJ2-3, the V gene TRBV6-2 or TRBV6-3; TRBD2 might be the D (6 bases). The V gene lost 2 bases and the J gene lost 0 bases, with 12 bases spanning the gap. Per the germline V gene, CDR1 is MNHEY and CDR2 is SVGEGT. The CDR3 consists of 16 residues.

The CDR3 nucleotides are TGTGCCAGCAGCTTTGGACTCGGGGAAACCCAGTACTTC. This encodes CASSFGLGETQYF. The rearrangement links TRBV6-5 to TRBJ2-5; a weak D match, TRBD2 (5 bases). The V end lost 6 bases, the J end lost 8 bases, and 16 bases lay between the germline ends. The CDR3 covers 13 residues. Looked up from germline, CDR1 is MNHEY and CDR2 is SVGAGI.

This clone was seen a handful of times. The J gene is TRBJ2-5, the V gene TRBV10-3; D is perhaps TRBD1 (6 bases). Germline V gene sequence: CDR1 ENHRY, CDR2 SYGVKD. V lost 8 bases and J lost 9, with 13 bases in between. CDR3 length equals 11 residues. This CDR3 reads CAISGGLAQYF. CDR3 DNA: TGTGCCATCTCTGGGGGCCTAGCCCAGTACTTC.

The V gene is TRBV21-1, the J gene TRBJ2-3; the D call in the table, TRBD1, was not verified against the DNA. TRBV21-1 is termed a pseudogene. There are 15 residues in the CDR3. The CDR3 DNA follows: TGTGCCAGCAGCCTTCAATGGGGGCCCATCACCCCCTACTTTTTT. Amino acid sequence: CASSLQWGPITPYFF.

This sequence joins TRBV9 and TRBJ2-3, with D possibly being TRBD2 (5 bases). Germline values: CDR1 SGDLS, CDR2 YYNGEE. V was clipped by 0 bases and J by 3 bases, with 14 bases between them. The CDR3 is 16 amino acids. The CDR3 coding sequence is TGTGCCAGCAGCGTAGAGGGTGGGCGGGTGACAGATACGCAGTATTTT. It codes for CASSVEGGRVTDTQYF. Drawing the rest from reference TRBV9 and TRBJ2-3, the complete variable domain is DSGVTQTPKHLITATGQRVTLRCSPRSGDLSVYWYQQSLDQGLQFLIQYYNGEERAKGNILERFSAQQFPDLHSELNLSSLELGDSALYFCASSVEGGRVTDTQYFGPGTRLTVL.